The 20 T cell receptor beta chains in this list originate from one sample, sequenced in a study of molecular identifiers for immune sequencing clone quantification. TCRdb processed the PCR reads anew with MiXCR; each CDR3 protein has one entry. The sample holds under 350,000 distinct CDR3 sequences; roughly 24% are singletons and the top ten take 0.65% to 0.75%. Sequencing was done on a sample of naive CD8+ T cells from blood, with Jurkat cell RNA spiked in. Subset described: FACS-sorted CD8+CD4-CCR7+CD45RA+ naive T cells. These receptors were obtained from a human donor in good health. Some libraries in this study had Jurkat cell RNA spiked in.

The table lists this clonotype with a few counts. The chain combines TRBV5-6 with TRBJ2-2; TRBD2 aligns across 13 bases. The CDR3 has 16 residues. In germline, CDR1 is SGHDT, CDR2 YYEEEE. V was pared by 0 bases and J by 7 bases, with 3 bases of the junction left unmatched. The CDR3 loop reads CASSLGLAGGIGELFF. CDR3 DNA: TGTGCCAGCAGCTTGGGACTAGCGGGAGGTATCGGGGAGCTGTTTTTT.

This clonotype has at least ten counts. The chain joins TRBV29-1 to TRBJ2-5; possibly TRBD1 or TRBD2 for D (5 bases each). Trimming cost V 3 bases and J 2 bases, with 16 bases left between them. This CDR3 spans 15 amino acids. Germline CDR1 is SQVTM and CDR2 is ANQGSEA. This CDR3 reads CSVDPPGLSQETQYF. CDR3 nucleotide sequence: TGCAGCGTTGATCCTCCGGGGCTTTCACAAGAGACCCAGTACTTC.

Only a few counts were recorded for this clonotype. The chain recombines TRBV6-2 or TRBV6-3 with TRBJ2-7; D may match TRBD1 or TRBD2 (5 bases each). The CDR3 consists of 14 residues. V lost 6 bases and J lost 5, with 17 bases in between. Germline CDR1 reads MNHEY; CDR2 reads SVGEGT. The CDR3 sequence: CASSSTGAGDEQYF. CDR3 nucleotides: TGTGCCAGCAGCAGCACCGGGGCCGGCGACGAGCAGTACTTC.

Concerning this clonotype: Since a much larger clone is just one base distant, this may be a read error. As the CDR3 is not closed by the conserved phenylalanine or tryptophan, this likely results from a read error. The DNA is omitted, as the CDR3 cannot be located on it reliably, and the CDR3 follows TCRdb's listing. The chain carries TRBV6-6 and TRBJ2-1; the tabulated D call, TRBD1, remains unverified against the DNA. Including both end residues, the CDR3 is 13 amino acids long. Germline V CDR1 and CDR2: MNHNY, SVGAGI (reference sequence). CDR3 in amino acids: CASSYTGGTIKVL.

In regard to this clonotype: It may be a read error: a sequence one base away is much more abundant. This chain uses TRBV9 with TRBJ2-1; perhaps D is TRBD1 or TRBD2 (6 bases each). Germline CDR1 and CDR2: SGDLS and YYNGEE. CDR3 length: 15 amino acids. In nucleotides, the CDR3 is TGTGCCGGCAGCCCGGGGGCGGGTGGAGGCAATGAGCAGTTCTTC. Its protein is CAGSPGAGGGNEQFF.

Comment on this clonotype: Likely a read error: the CDR3 ends without its conserved phenylalanine or tryptophan. The CDR3 DNA sequence: TGTGCCAGCAGCTCTTCCGGGGGCTACGAGCAGTACCTC. Its translation is CASSSSGGYEQYL. The rearrangement joins TRBV11-2 to TRBJ2-7, with D possibly matching TRBD2 (6 bases). Trimming removed 4 bases from V and 3 bases from J, with 10 bases in between. This CDR3 is built from 13 residues. Germline CDR1 is SGHAT and CDR2 is FQNNGV.

This clonotype came up many times. The CDR3 sequence: CASSATGPANTEAFF. DNA of the CDR3: TGTGCCAGCAGTGCCACCGGACCAGCGAACACTGAAGCTTTCTTT. V and J are TRBV6-1 and TRBJ1-1; D not certain. There are 15 residues in the CDR3. Trimming shortened V by 4 bases and J by 1 base, and 13 bases separated the two germline ends. Per the germline V gene, CDR1 is MNHNS and CDR2 is SASEGT.

This clonotype has a count of ten or more. J is TRBJ1-1 and V is TRBV20-1; D possibly corresponds to TRBD1 (5 bases). Between the trimmed V and J ends, which lost 6 bases and 5 bases, there was a span of 16 bases. The CDR3 is made up of 13 amino acids. Germline CDR1 DFQATT, CDR2 SNEGSKA (reference sequence). The CDR3 sequence is CSASTGLVTEAFF. The DNA of the CDR3 is TGCAGTGCGTCGACGGGGCTGGTGACTGAAGCTTTCTTT.

This chain connects TRBV12-5 to TRBJ2-3; 11 bases match TRBD2. CDR1 and CDR2 from the germline V gene are LGHNT and FRNRAP. The trim removed 5 bases at V and 2 bases at J, leaving 6 bases unmatched. The length of the CDR3 is 16 residues. The CDR3 bases are TGTGCTAGTGGTCCAGGACTAGCGGGCGTCACAGATACGCAGTATTTT. Translation: CASGPGLAGVTDTQYF.

As regards this clonotype: This clone may be a read error of a much larger clone one base away. The CDR3 reads CTSSSRDSNQPQHF. The CDR3 bases are TGTACCAGCAGCTCACGGGACAGCAATCAGCCCCAGCATTTT. The chain has TRBV21-1 and TRBJ1-5; the table's D call of TRBD1 was not tested on the DNA. TRBV21-1 is a pseudogene. The CDR3 consists of 14 residues.

Many counts were recorded for this clonotype. The chain has TRBV28 and TRBJ2-5; 8 nucleotides align to TRBD1. This CDR3 contains 14 residues. J gave up 6 bases and V 4 bases, and 7 bases lay outside the gene matches. Germline CDR1 MDHEN, CDR2 SYDVKM. CDR3: CASSSWTGMKTQYF. As DNA, the CDR3 is TGTGCCAGCAGTTCCTGGACAGGGATGAAGACCCAGTACTTC.

This clonotype was detected only a few times. The V call is TRBV12-3 or TRBV12-4, the J call TRBJ2-3, with 9 bases matching TRBD1. Germline trimming cut 4 bases from V and 1 base from J; bases unmatched to any gene: 3. The CDR3 covers 15 residues. The CDR3 is CASSSTGGRTDTQYF. In DNA form, the CDR3 reads TGTGCCAGCAGTTCGACAGGGGGACGCACAGATACGCAGTATTTT.

The chain links TRBV4-3 to TRBJ2-7; TRBD2 agrees at 9 bases. The germline V gene encodes CDR1 LGHNA and CDR2 YSLEER. V trimming: 3 bases; J trimming: 0 bases; junction bases outside the gene matches: 6. The CDR3 extends over 16 amino acids. The CDR3 reads CASSQGRGGASYEQYF. CDR3 nucleotides: TGCGCCAGCAGCCAGGGGCGGGGGGGGGCCTCCTACGAGCAGTACTTC.

In its sample, this clonotype was seen many times. This rearrangement joins TRBV20-1 to TRBJ1-6, with unresolved D. This CDR3 is built from 12 residues. CDR1 and CDR2 from the germline V gene are DFQATT and SNEGSKA (reference sequence). The CDR3 DNA reads TGCCCAGAATCCGGGATTGATTCACCCCTCCACTTT. Amino acid sequence: CPESGIDSPLHF.

In its sample, this clonotype was seen many times. This chain uses TRBV14 with TRBJ2-6; D is uncertain. The CDR3 is made up of 14 amino acids. The germline V gene has CDR1 SGHDN and CDR2 FVKESK. Trimming cost V 4 bases and J 0 bases, with 4 bases left between them. Here the CDR3 DNA reads TGTGCCAGCAGCCCCAACTCTGGGGCCAACGTCCTGACTTTC. The encoded protein is CASSPNSGANVLTF.

The chain carries TRBV20-1 and TRBJ2-5, with TRBD2 matching 7 bases. CDR3 length: 15 residues. Germline lookup yields CDR1 DFQATT and CDR2 SNEGSKA (reference sequence). V trimming: 5 bases; J trimming: 4 bases; junction bases outside the gene matches: 13. CDR3 DNA: TGCAGTGCTTGGTTCGTCCGGGGAGGGGTAGAGACCCAGTACTTC. Translation: CSAWFVRGGVETQYF.

The V call is TRBV13, the J call TRBJ1-5; D is perhaps TRBD1 (5 bases). The V end lost 5 bases, the J end lost 3 bases, and 11 bases lay between the germline ends. CDR1 and CDR2 from the germline V gene are PRHDT and FYEKMQ (reference sequence). The CDR3 loop spans 14 amino acids. The CDR3 reads CASSPGPINQPQHF. DNA for the CDR3: TGTGCCAGCAGCCCGGGACCGATCAATCAGCCCCAGCATTTT. The complete variable domain, with remaining parts taken from reference TRBV13 and TRBJ1-5, reads AAGVIQSPRHLIKEKRETATLKCYPIPRHDTVYWYQQGPGQDPQFLISFYEKMQSDKGSIPDRFSAQQFSDYHSELNMSSLELGDSALYFCASSPGPINQPQHFGDGTRLSIL.

This clonotype occurred once. Possible read error: a much larger clone is one base away. The chain couples TRBV7-9 to TRBJ1-1; D might be TRBD1 (5 bases). The CDR3 contains 15 residues. CDR1 and CDR2 (germline): SEHNR, FQNEAQ (reference sequence). CDR3 sequence (DNA): TGTGCCAGCAGCGGTTGGCAGGGTATCGGAACTGGAGCTTTCTTT. Its protein is CASSGWQGIGTGAFF.

This rearrangement joins TRBV6-5 to TRBJ2-7; no clear D gene. The V end lost 0 bases, the J end lost 5 bases, and 14 bases lay between the germline ends. The CDR3 is 15 amino acids. Germline CDR1 MNHEY, CDR2 SVGAGI. For the CDR3, the DNA is TGTGCCAGCAGTTACTCGCCCGGGTTGGCAAACGAGCAGTACTTC. Translated: CASSYSPGLANEQYF.

This clonotype has a handful of counts. The rearrangement links TRBV20-1 to TRBJ2-7; D ambiguous. Germline CDR1 DFQATT, CDR2 SNEGSKA (reference sequence). V was pared by 0 bases and J by 0 bases, with 9 bases between. This CDR3 has 14 amino acids. For the CDR3, the DNA is TGCAGTGCTAGAGATGAGGCCGGCTCCTACGAGCAGTACTTC. Encoded protein: CSARDEAGSYEQYF.